This TCR beta chain was found in a study of T-cell reconstitution after alpha-beta-depleted transplantation in children. The germline V gene encodes CDR1 SGHAT and CDR2 FQNNGV. The CDR3 runs to 16 residues. V was clipped by 5 bases and J by 9 bases; unmatched bases: 9. For TCRbeta, the library was prepared with unique molecular identifiers. TCRdb processed the PCR reads anew with MiXCR; each CDR3 protein has one entry. The sample includes roughly 120,000 distinct CDR3 sequences, around a tenth of them seen just once. This clonotype was recorded many times. Sequenced material: PBMCs from the stem cell graft donor, taken from the stem cell graft. V usage is TRBV11-2 and J usage is TRBJ2-1; 14 bases map to TRBD2. The sequence derives from a human donor who donated a stem cell graft to a child with acute lymphoblastic leukemia. The CDR3 bases are TGTGCCAGCAGCCCCAAGGGACTAGCGGGAGAGGGTGAGCAGTTCTTC. Its translation is CASSPKGLAGEGEQFF.